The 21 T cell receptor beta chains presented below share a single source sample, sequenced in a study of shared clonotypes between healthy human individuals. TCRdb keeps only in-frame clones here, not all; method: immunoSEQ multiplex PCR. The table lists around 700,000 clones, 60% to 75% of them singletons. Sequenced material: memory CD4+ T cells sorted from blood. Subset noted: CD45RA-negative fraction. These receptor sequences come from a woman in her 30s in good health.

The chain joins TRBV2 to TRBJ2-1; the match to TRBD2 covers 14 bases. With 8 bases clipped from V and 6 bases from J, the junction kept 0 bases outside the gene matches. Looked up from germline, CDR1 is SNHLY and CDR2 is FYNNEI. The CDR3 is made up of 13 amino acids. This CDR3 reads CASGTSGSNEQFF. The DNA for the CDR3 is TGTGCCAGCGGGACTAGCGGGAGCAATGAGCAGTTCTTC.

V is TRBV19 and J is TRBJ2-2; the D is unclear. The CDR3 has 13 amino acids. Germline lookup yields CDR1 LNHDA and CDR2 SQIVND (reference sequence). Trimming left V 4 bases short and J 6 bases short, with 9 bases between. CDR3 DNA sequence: TGTGCCAGTAGTACAACAAGGCCCGGGGAGCTGTTTTTT. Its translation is CASSTTRPGELFF.

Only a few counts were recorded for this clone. CDR3 coding DNA: TGTGCCAGTAGCGGCCGGGACAGACAGTACTTC. Translated: CASSGRDRQYF. The chain couples TRBV19 to TRBJ2-7, with TRBD1 matching 7 bases. With 6 bases clipped from V and 10 bases from J, the junction kept 6 bases outside the gene matches. The CDR3 spans 11 residues. CDR1 is LNHDA and CDR2 is SQIVND in the germline V gene (reference sequence). The full variable domain, in which reference TRBV19 and TRBJ2-7 provide the parts outside the CDR3, is DGGITQSPKYLFRKEGQNVTLSCEQNLNHDAMYWYRQDPGQGLRLIYYSQIVNDFQKGDIAEGYSVSREKKESFPLTVTSAQKNPTAFYLCASSGRDRQYFGPGTRLTVT.

In DNA form, the CDR3 reads TGTGCCAGCAGTACCTTACTAGCGGGAGGGTACAATGAGCAGTTCTTC. It yields the protein CASSTLLAGGYNEQFF. The gene calls are TRBV27 and TRBJ2-1; TRBD2 matches 13 bases. CDR1 MNHEY and CDR2 SMNVEV come from the germline V gene (reference sequence). The CDR3 spans 16 residues. Germline trimming cut 5 bases from V and 4 bases from J; bases unmatched to any gene: 5.

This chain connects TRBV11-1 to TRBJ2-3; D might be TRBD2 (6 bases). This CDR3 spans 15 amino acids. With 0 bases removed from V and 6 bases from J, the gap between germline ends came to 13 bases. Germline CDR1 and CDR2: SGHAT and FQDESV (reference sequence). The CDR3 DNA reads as TGTGCCAGCAGCTTAGCGGAATCCGCGGGGGATACGCAGTATTTT. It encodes CASSLAESAGDTQYF. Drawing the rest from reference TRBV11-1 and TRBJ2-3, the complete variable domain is EAEVAQSPRYKITEKSQAVAFWCDPISGHATLYWYRQILGQGPELLVQFQDESVVDDSQLPKDRFSAERLKGVDSTLKIQPAELGDSAMYLCASSLAESAGDTQYFGPGTRLTVL.

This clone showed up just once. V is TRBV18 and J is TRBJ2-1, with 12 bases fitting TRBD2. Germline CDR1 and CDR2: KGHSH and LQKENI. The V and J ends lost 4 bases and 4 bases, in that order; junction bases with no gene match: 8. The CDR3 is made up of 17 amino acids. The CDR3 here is CASSLQLAGGRYNEQFF. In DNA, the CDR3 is TGTGCCAGCTCACTCCAACTAGCGGGAGGTCGTTACAATGAGCAGTTCTTC.

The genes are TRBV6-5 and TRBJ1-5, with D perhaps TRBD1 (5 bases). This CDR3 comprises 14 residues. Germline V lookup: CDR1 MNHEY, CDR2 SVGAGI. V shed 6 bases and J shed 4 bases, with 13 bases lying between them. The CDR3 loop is CASRSGIGNQPQHF. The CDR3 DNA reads TGTGCCAGCAGATCAGGGATCGGTAATCAGCCCCAGCATTTT.

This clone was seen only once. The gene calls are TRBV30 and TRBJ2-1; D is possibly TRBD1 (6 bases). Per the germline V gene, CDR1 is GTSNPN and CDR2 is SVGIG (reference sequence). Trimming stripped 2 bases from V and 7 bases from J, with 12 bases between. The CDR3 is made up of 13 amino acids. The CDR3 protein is CAWSSQGTNEQFF. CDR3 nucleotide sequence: TGTGCCTGGAGTTCGCAGGGGACGAATGAGCAGTTCTTC. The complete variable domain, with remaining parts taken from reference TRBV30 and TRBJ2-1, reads SQTIHQWPATLVQPVGSPLSLECTVEGTSNPNLYWYRQAAGRGLQLLFYSVGIGQISSEVPQNLSASRPQDRQFILSSKKLLLSDSGFYLCAWSSQGTNEQFFGPGTRLTVL.

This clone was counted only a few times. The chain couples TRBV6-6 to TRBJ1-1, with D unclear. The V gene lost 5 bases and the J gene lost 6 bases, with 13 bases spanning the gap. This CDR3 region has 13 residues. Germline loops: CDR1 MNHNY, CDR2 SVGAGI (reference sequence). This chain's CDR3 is CASSREARSEAFF. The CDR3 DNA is TGTGCCAGCAGTCGGGAGGCGAGATCTGAAGCTTTCTTT.

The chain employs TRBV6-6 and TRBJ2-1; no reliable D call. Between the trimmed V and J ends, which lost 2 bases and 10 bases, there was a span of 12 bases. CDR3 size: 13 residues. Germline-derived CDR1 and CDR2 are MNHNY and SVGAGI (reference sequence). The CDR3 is CASSYGVGREQFF. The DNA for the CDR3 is TGTGCCAGCAGTTACGGTGTAGGGCGCGAGCAGTTCTTC.

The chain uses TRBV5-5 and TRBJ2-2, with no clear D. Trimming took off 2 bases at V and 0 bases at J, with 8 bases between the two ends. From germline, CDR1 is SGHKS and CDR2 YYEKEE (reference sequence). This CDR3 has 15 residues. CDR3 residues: CASSLGRTNTGELFF. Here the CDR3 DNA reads TGTGCCAGCAGCTTAGGACGTACGAACACCGGGGAGCTGTTTTTT.

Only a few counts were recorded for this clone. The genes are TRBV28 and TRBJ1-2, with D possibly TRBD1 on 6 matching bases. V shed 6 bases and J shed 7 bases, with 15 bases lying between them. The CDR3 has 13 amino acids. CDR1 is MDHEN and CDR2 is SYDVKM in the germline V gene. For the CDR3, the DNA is TGTGCCAGCAGCACCCAGGGGATTGGTGGCTACACCTTC. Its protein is CASSTQGIGGYTF.

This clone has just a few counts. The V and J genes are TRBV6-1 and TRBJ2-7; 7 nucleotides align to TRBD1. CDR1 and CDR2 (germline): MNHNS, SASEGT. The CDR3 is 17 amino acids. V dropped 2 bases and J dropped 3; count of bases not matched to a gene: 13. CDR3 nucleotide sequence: TGTGCCAGCAGTGAACGGTGCTGGGGGACAGTATGCTACGAGCAGTACTTC. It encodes CASSERCWGTVCYEQYF.

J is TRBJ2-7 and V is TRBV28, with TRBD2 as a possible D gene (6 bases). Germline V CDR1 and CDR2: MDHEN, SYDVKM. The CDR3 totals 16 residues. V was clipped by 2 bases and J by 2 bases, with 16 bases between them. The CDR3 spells CASSLTGGIKAYEQYF. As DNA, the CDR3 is TGTGCCAGCAGTTTAACGGGCGGGATTAAGGCCTACGAGCAGTACTTC.

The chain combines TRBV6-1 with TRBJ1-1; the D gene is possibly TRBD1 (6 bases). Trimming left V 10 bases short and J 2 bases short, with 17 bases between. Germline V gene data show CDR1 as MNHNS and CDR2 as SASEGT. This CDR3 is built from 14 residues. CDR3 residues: CATQGQPLNTEAFF. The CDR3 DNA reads TGTGCCACTCAGGGGCAGCCCCTAAACACTGAAGCTTTCTTT.

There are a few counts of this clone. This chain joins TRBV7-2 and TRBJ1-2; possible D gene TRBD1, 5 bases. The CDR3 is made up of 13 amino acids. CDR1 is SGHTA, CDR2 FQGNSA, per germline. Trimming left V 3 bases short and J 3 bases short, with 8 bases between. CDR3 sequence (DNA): TGTGCCAGCAGCTTGGGACGGTACTATGGCTACACCTTC. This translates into CASSLGRYYGYTF.

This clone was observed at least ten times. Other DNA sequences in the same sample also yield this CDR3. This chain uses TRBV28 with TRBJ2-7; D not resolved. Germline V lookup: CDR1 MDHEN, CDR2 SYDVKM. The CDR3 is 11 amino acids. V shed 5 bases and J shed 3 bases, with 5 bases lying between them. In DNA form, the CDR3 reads TGTGCCAGCAGTCACAGCTACGAGCAGTACTTC. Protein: CASSHSYEQYF.

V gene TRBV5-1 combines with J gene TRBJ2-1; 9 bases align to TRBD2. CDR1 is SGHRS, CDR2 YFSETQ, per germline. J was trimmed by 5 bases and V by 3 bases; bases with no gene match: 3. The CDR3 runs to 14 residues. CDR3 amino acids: CASSSLAGDNEQFF. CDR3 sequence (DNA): TGCGCCAGCAGCTCCTTAGCGGGAGACAATGAGCAGTTCTTC. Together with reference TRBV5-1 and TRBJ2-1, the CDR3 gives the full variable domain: KAGVTQTPRYLIKTRGQQVTLSCSPISGHRSVSWYQQTPGQGLQFLFEYFSETQRNKGNFPGRFSGRQFSNSRSEMNVSTLELGDSALYLCASSSLAGDNEQFFGPGTRLTVL.

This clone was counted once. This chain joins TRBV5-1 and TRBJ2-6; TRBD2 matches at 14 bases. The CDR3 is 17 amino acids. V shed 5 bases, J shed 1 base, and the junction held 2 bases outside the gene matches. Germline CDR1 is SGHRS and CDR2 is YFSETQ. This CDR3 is CASRGLAGVSGANVLTF. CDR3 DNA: TGCGCCAGCAGGGGACTAGCGGGAGTGTCTGGGGCCAACGTCCTGACTTTC.

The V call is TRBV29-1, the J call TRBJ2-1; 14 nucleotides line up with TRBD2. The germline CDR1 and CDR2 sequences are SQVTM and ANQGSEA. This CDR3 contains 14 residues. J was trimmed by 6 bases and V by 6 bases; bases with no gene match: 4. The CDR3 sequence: CSVDGLAGGNEQFF. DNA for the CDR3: TGCAGCGTGGATGGACTAGCGGGAGGCAATGAGCAGTTCTTC.

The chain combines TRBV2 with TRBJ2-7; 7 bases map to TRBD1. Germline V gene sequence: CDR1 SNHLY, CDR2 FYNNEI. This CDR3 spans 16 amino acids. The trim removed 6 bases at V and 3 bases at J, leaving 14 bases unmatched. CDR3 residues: CASRIMAWDSNYEQYF. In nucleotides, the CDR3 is TGTGCCAGCAGAATAATGGCTTGGGACAGCAACTACGAGCAGTACTTC.